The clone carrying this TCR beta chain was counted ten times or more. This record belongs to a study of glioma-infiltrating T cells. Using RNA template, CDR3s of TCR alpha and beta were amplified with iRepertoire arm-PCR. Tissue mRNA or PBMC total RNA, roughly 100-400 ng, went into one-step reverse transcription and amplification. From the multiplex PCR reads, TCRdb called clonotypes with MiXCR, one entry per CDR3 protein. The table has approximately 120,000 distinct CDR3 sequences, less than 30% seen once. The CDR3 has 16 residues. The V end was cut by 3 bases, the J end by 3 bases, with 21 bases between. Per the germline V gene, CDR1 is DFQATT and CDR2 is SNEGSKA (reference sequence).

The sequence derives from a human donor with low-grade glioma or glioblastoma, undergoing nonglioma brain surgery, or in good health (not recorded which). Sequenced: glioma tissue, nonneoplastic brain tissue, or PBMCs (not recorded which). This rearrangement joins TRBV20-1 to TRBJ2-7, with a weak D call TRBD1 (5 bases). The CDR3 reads CSASTSGAVTYYEQYF. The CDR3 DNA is TGCAGTGCTAGTACGTCTGGGGCAGTGACCTACTACGAGCAGTACTTC.